This T cell receptor beta chain was sequenced in a study of blood T cell repertoires in COVID-19. CDR3 size: 12 residues. CDR1 SQVTM and CDR2 ANQGSEA come from the germline V gene. V gave up 4 bases and J gave up 2 bases, with 8 bases separating them. Clones were read by immunoSEQ multiplex PCR, and TCRdb kept only the in-frame ones, dropping some. The sample lists roughly 190,000 clones; 65% to 85% were seen once. This sequence was found in a man aged 45-65 years with active or convalescent COVID-19. The chain links TRBV29-1 to TRBJ1-2, with D perhaps matching TRBD1 (5 bases). Sequenced sample: peripheral blood. CDR3 loop: CSVGQTNYGYTF. The CDR3 coding sequence is TGCAGCGTTGGACAGACAAACTATGGCTACACCTTC.